Listed below are T cell receptor beta chains from one sample, sequenced in a study of T-cell reconstitution after alpha-beta-depleted transplantation in children. TCRdb passed the PCR reads through MiXCR, listing each CDR3 protein once. The table lists 600,000 to 700,000 distinct CDR3 sequences, 16% of them singletons. This specimen was PBMCs from the stem cell graft donor, taken from the stem cell graft. Every receptor here comes from a human donor who donated a stem cell graft to a child with acute myeloid leukemia. CDR3s include the opening cysteine and the closing phenylalanine or tryptophan. A D gene is named only where the DNA matches it firmly. A row's size may be missing; if present it is once, few, many or a size class.

V	size	D	J	DNA	CDR3
TRBV20-1	few	NA	TRBJ2-5	TGCAGTGCTCCACCTACGGGTCACCAGGGTACCCAGTACTTC	CSAPPTGHQGTQYF
TRBV20-1	many	TRBD1	TRBJ2-7	TGCAGTGCTTCCCACCCGGGACAGGTATCCTACGAGCAGTACTTC	CSASHPGQVSYEQYF
TRBV4-3	many	NA	TRBJ1-4	TGCGCCAGCAGCCCAGCAATGGTGGACGAGGGTGAAAAACTGTTTTTT	CASSPAMVDEGEKLFF
TRBV12-3/TRBV12-4	NA	NA	TRBJ2-5	TGTGCCAGCAGCTCCGGGAAGAAAGAGACCCAGTACTTC	CASSSGKKETQYF
TRBV20-1	many	NA	TRBJ1-6	TGCAGTGCTAGAGGCAGGGATAATTCACCCCTCCACTTT	CSARGRDNSPLHF
TRBV12-3/TRBV12-4	few	NA	TRBJ2-1	TGTGCCAGCGCGCGGCGTGCAGGGAGCTCCTACAATGAGCAGTTCTTC	CASARRAGSSYNEQFF
TRBV12-3/TRBV12-4	many	TRBD1	TRBJ2-1	TGTGCCAGCAGTTTTAGCCACTCCGGGACAGTGGCTTATGAGCAGTTCTTC	CASSFSHSGTVAYEQFF
TRBV11-1	NA	NA	TRBJ2-2	TGTGCCAGCAGCCTTAGCGGAGACAACACCGGGGAGCTGTTTTTT	CASSLSGDNTGELFF
TRBV7-2	NA	NA	TRBJ2-7	TGTGCCAGCAGCCGGGGGTTACGGGACTACGAGCAGTACTTC	CASSRGLRDYEQYF
TRBV5-1	NA	TRBD1	TRBJ1-6	TGCGCCAGCAGCTTGTTTCCCGGGACAGTTAATTCACCCCTCCACTTT	CASSLFPGTVNSPLHF
TRBV7-2	many	NA	TRBJ2-5	TGTGCCAGCAGCTTAAATCCAGGGCAAGAGACCCAGTACTTC	CASSLNPGQETQYF
TRBV10-3	many	TRBD1	TRBJ1-1	TGTGCCATGGGGGAAGGGGGCCTTGGGGCTGAAGCTTTCTTT	CAMGEGGLGAEAFF
TRBV20-1	many	NA	TRBJ1-1	TGCAGTGCTAGACCGCCGGGGGTTGAAGCTTTCTTT	CSARPPGVEAFF
TRBV20-1	many	NA	TRBJ1-5	TGCAGTGCTAGCACCGGCAAGGTAGAACAGCCCCAGCATTTT	CSASTGKVEQPQHF
TRBV7-9	few	NA	TRBJ1-1	TGTGCCAGCAGCTGGGACCTGTGGAACACTGAAGCTTTCTTT	CASSWDLWNTEAFF
TRBV12-3/TRBV12-4	many	NA	TRBJ2-7	TGTGCCAGCAGTTTAGGGCTACCCCCGGAGCAGTACTTC	CASSLGLPPEQYF
TRBV9	many	NA	TRBJ1-3	TGTGCCAGCAGCGTAGGTCCGGGGGCTGGAAACACCATATATTTT	CASSVGPGAGNTIYF
TRBV29-1	few	NA	TRBJ2-6	TGCAGCGTTGAATACTCTGGGGCCAACGTCCTGACTTTC	CSVEYSGANVLTF
TRBV20-1	few	NA	TRBJ1-1	TGCAGTGCTAGAGATTCTTCCAGGGCTGGCACTGAAGCTTTCTTT	CSARDSSRAGTEAFF
TRBV20-1	few	TRBD1	TRBJ1-2	TGCAGTGCTGGACAGGGTAGGACCTATGGCTACACCTTC	CSAGQGRTYGYTF
TRBV6-5	NA	TRBD1	TRBJ1-2	TGTGCCAGCAGTTACTTCCCAAGGACAGGGGTCCACTATGGCTACACCTTC	CASSYFPRTGVHYGYTF
TRBV20-1	many	TRBD1	TRBJ1-6	TGCAGTGCTTATACAGGGGGGAATAATTCACCCCTCCACTTT	CSAYTGGNNSPLHF
TRBV12-3/TRBV12-4	NA	NA	TRBJ1-5	TGTGCCAGCAGTTTAGAATCTGGGTGGGACACGTTGAATAGCAATCAGCCCCAGCATTTT	CASSLESGWDTLNSNQPQHF
TRBV20-1	many	NA	TRBJ1-5	TGCAGTGCTAGAACCGCGGGGTTTACGATCCAGCCCCAGCATTTT	CSARTAGFTIQPQHF
TRBV12-3/TRBV12-4	NA	NA	TRBJ1-2	TGTGCCAGCAGTTTAGTGGCCCTATATGGCAATGGCTACACCTTC	CASSLVALYGNGYTF
TRBV15	few	NA	TRBJ2-1	TGTGCCACCAGCAGATCTCGGGCGCCGGGAAAACCGTTACAAGGGTGGGATGAGCAGTTCTTC	CATSRSRAPGKPLQGWDEQFF
TRBV29-1	many	TRBD2	TRBJ2-5	TGCAGCGTTTTAGCGGGGGGCCACCCAGAGACCCAGTACTTC	CSVLAGGHPETQYF
TRBV7-2	NA	NA	TRBJ1-2	TGTGCCAGCAGTCATCTGCCCGGGCCGGACTATGGCTACACCTTC	CASSHLPGPDYGYTF
TRBV10-1	once	NA	TRBJ1-1	TGCGCCAGCAGGGAAGGGACGGCGAACACTGAAGCTTTCTTT	CASREGTANTEAFF
TRBV18	NA	NA	TRBJ2-7	TGTGCCAGCTCACGCGGGACAGCGAACTACGAGCAGTACTTC	CASSRGTANYEQYF
TRBV9	NA	NA	TRBJ2-2	TGTGCCAGCAGCCCGACTGGGCAAACGAACACCGGGGAGCTGTTTTTT	CASSPTGQTNTGELFF
TRBV7-2	many	TRBD2	TRBJ2-1	TGTGCCAGCAGCCCGAGGACTAGCTGGGGGAGGGCAGGAAATGAGCAGTTCTTC	CASSPRTSWGRAGNEQFF
TRBV20-1	many	NA	TRBJ1-5	TGCAGTGCTGCGCAGACAGGACGACAGCCCCAGCATTTT	CSAAQTGRQPQHF
TRBV5-5	many	TRBD1	TRBJ2-1	TGTGCCAGCAGCTGGGGACAGGGGTCCGGTGAGCAGTTCTTC	CASSWGQGSGEQFF
TRBV7-2	few	TRBD2	TRBJ2-3	TGTGCCAGCAGCCATGAACTAGCGATCACAGATACGCAGTATTTT	CASSHELAITDTQYF
TRBV20-1	NA	NA	TRBJ1-6	TGCAGTGCCGGGACGGTGAATTCACCCCTCCACTTT	CSAGTVNSPLHF
TRBV7-2	few	NA	TRBJ2-2	TGTGCCAGCAGCCCCGGACATCGGAACACCGGGGAGCTGTTTTTT	CASSPGHRNTGELFF
TRBV5-1	many	NA	TRBJ1-1	TGCGCCAGCAGCACCAGCACTGAAGCTTTCTTT	CASSTSTEAFF
TRBV4-1	NA	TRBD1	TRBJ2-1	TGCGCCAGCAGCCAAGGGGACAGAGCCGATGAGCAGTTCTTC	CASSQGDRADEQFF
TRBV20-1	few	NA	TRBJ2-5	TGCAGTGCTAGAGATAAGGGAGCTCAGGGGGGAGAGACCCAGTACTTC	CSARDKGAQGGETQYF
TRBV20-1	NA	TRBD2	TRBJ2-1	TGCAGTGCGCCGAGGGCGGGGGGGACCTCCTACAATGAGCAGCTCTTC	CSAPRAGGTSYNEQLF
TRBV5-1	NA	TRBD1	TRBJ1-6	TGCGCCAGCAGCTTGGTCGGGACAGTCGGTAATTCACCCCTCCACTTT	CASSLVGTVGNSPLHF
TRBV6-5	few	NA	TRBJ1-1	TGTGCTGTCCGTTCCGTGCCCATGAACACTGAAGCTTTCTTT	CAVRSVPMNTEAFF